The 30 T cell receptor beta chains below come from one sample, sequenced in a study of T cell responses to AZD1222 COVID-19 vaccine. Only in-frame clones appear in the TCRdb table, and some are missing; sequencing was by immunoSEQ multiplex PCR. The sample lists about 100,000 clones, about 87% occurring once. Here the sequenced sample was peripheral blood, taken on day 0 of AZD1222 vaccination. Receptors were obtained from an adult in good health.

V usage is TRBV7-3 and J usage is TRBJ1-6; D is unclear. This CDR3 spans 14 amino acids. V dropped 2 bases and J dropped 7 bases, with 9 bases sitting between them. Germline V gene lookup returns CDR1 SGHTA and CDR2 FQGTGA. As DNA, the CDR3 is TGTGCCAGCAGCTTAGGAAACTCAAATTCACCCCTCCACTTT. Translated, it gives CASSLGNSNSPLHF.

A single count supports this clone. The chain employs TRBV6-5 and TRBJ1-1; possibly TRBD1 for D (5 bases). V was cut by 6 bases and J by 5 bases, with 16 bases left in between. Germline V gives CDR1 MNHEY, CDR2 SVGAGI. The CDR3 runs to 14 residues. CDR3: CASRKPGGGTEAFF. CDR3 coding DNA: TGTGCCAGCAGAAAACCGGGGGGTGGGACTGAAGCTTTCTTT.

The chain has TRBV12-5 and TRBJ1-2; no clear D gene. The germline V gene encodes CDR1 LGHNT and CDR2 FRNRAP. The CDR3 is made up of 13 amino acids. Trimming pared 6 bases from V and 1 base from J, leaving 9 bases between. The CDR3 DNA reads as TGTGCTAGTGGGGCCGGGAGTAACTATGGCTACACCTTC. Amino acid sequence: CASGAGSNYGYTF.

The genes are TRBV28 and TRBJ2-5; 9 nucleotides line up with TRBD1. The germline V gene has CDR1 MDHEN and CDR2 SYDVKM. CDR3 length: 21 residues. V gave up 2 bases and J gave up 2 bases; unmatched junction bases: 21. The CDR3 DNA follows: TGTGCCAGCAGTTTAGTGAACACCGGGACAGGGAGGAGGAAAACTCAAGAGACCCAGTACTTC. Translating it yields CASSLVNTGTGRRKTQETQYF.

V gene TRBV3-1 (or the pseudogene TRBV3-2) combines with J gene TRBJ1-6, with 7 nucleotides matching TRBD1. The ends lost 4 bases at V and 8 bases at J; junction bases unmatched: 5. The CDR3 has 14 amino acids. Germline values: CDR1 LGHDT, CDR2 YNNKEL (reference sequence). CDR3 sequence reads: CASSLRQGHSPLHF. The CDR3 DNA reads TGTGCCAGCAGCCTAAGACAGGGACATTCACCCCTCCACTTT.

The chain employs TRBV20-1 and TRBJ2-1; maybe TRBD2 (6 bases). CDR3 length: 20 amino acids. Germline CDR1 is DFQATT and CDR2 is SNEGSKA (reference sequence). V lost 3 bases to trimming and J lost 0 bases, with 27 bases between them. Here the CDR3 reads CSASSVSGRRTLSSYNEQFF. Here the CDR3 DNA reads TGCAGTGCTAGTTCCGTTAGCGGCCGTCGAACACTAAGCTCCTACAATGAGCAGTTCTTC.

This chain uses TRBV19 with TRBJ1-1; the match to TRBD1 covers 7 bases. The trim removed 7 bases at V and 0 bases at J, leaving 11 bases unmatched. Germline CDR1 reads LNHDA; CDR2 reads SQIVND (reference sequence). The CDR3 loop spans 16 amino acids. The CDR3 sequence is CASTPTNRGMNTEAFF. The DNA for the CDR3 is TGTGCCAGTACCCCTACTAACAGGGGCATGAACACTGAAGCTTTCTTT. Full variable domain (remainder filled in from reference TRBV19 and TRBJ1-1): DGGITQSPKYLFRKEGQNVTLSCEQNLNHDAMYWYRQDPGQGLRLIYYSQIVNDFQKGDIAEGYSVSREKKESFPLTVTSAQKNPTAFYLCASTPTNRGMNTEAFFGQGTRLTVV.

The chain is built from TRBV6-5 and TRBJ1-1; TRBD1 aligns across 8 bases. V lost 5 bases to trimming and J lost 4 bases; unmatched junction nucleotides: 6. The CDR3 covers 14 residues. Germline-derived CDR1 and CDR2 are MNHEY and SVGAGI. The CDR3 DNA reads TGTGCCAGCAGTCACCGACAGGGGACCACTGAAGCTTTCTTT. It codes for CASSHRQGTTEAFF.

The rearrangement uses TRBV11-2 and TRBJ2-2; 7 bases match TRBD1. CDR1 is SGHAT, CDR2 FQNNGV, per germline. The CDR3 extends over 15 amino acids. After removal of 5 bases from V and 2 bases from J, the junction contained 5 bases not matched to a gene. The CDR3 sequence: CASSQRQGNTGELFF. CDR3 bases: TGTGCCAGCAGCCAAAGACAGGGCAACACCGGGGAGCTGTTTTTT.

CDR3 nucleotide sequence: TGTGCCAGCAGTCCCCCCGGGACTGAGATCGCCGAGCAGTACTTC. This sequence encodes CASSPPGTEIAEQYF. The V and J genes are TRBV6-5 and TRBJ2-7; tentatively, D is TRBD2 (6 bases). This CDR3 comprises 15 residues. V lost 5 bases, J lost 6 bases, and 20 bases lay in between. Germline V CDR1 and CDR2: MNHEY, SVGAGI.

The CDR3 DNA reads TGCGCCAGCAGCCAAGATCCGACAGGCTGGGGTGAAAAACTGTTTTTT. It specifies CASSQDPTGWGEKLFF. The rearrangement uses TRBV4-3 and TRBJ1-4; perhaps TRBD1 as D (6 bases). CDR3 length: 16 residues. The germline CDR1 and CDR2 sequences are LGHNA and YSLEER. V lost 0 bases and J 7 bases, leaving 15 bases between the germline ends.

CDR3 in DNA: TGTGCCACCAGTGATACGAGCGACTCCTGGCGAAATGAGCAGTTCTTC. Translation: CATSDTSDSWRNEQFF. The gene calls are TRBV24-1 and TRBJ2-1; no clear D gene. V lost 3 bases, J lost 7 bases, and 18 bases lay in between. The germline V gene encodes CDR1 KGHDR and CDR2 SFDVKD. The CDR3 is 16 amino acids.

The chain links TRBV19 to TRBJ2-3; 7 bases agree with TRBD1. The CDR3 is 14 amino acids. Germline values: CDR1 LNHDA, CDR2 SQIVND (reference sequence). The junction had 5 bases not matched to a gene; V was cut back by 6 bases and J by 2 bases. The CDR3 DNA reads TGTGCCAGTAGACGGGACAGCGTCACAGATACGCAGTATTTT. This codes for CASRRDSVTDTQYF.

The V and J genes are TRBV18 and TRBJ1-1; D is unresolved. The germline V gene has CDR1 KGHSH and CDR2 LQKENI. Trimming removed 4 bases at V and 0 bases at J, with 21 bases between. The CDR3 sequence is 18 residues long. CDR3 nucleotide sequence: TGTGCCAGCTCACTTCGACCACCTATTTATATTATGAACACTGAAGCTTTCTTT. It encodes CASSLRPPIYIMNTEAFF.

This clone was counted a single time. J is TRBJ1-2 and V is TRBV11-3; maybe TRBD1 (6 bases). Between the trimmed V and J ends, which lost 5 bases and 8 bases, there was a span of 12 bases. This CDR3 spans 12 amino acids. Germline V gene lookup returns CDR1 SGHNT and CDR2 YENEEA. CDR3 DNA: TGTGCCAGCAGCCCCCCTGGGGGCGGCTACACCTTC. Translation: CASSPPGGGYTF.

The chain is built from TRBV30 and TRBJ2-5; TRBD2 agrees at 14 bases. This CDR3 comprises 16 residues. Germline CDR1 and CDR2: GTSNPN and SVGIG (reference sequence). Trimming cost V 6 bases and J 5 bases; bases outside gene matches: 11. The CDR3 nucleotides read TGTGCCTGCGACAGGGGGACTAGCGGGAGCAGGGAGACCCAGTACTTC. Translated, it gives CACDRGTSGSRETQYF.

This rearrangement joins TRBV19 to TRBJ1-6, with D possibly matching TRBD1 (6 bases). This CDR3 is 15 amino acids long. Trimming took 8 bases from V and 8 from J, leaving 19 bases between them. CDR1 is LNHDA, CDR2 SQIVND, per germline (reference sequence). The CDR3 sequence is CASSSDTGGDSPLHF. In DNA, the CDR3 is TGTGCCAGTTCCTCCGACACGGGGGGCGATTCACCCCTCCACTTT.

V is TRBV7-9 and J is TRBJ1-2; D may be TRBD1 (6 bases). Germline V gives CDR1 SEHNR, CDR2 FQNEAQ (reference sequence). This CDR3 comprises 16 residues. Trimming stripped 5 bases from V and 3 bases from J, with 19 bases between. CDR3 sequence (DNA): TGTGCCAGCAGCCCTACGGGAAACAGGGAACACTATGGCTACACCTTC. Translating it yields CASSPTGNREHYGYTF.

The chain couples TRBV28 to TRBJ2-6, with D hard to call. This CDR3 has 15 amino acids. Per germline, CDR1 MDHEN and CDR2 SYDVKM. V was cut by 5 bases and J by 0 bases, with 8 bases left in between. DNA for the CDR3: TGTGCCAGCAGTATTACGAGCTCTGGGGCCAACGTCCTGACTTTC. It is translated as CASSITSSGANVLTF. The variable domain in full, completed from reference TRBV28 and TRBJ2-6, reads DVKVTQSSRYLVKRTGEKVFLECVQDMDHENMFWYRQDPGLGLRLIYFSYDVKMKEKGDIPEGYSVSREKKERFSLILESASTNQTSMYLCASSITSSGANVLTFGAGSRLTVL.

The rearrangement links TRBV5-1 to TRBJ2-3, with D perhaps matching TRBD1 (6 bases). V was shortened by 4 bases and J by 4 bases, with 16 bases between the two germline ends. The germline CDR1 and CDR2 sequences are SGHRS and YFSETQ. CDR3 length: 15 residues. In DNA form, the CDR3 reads TGCGCCAGCAGCCCAGGTGCCAGGGGAGCAGATACGCAGTATTTT. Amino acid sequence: CASSPGARGADTQYF.

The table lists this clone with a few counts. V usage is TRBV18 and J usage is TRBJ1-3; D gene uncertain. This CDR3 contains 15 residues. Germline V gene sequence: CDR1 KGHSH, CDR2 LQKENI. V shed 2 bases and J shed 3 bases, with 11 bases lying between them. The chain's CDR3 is CASSPGTSVGNTIYF. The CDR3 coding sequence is TGTGCCAGCTCACCAGGCACCTCGGTTGGAAACACCATATATTTT.

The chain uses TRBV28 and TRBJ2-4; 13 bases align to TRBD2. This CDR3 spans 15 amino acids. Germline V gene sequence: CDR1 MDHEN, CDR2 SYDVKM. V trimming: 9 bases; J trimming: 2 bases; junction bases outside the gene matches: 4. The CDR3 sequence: CASELAGGPKNIQYF. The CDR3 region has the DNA TGTGCCAGTGAACTAGCGGGAGGGCCCAAAAACATTCAGTACTTC.

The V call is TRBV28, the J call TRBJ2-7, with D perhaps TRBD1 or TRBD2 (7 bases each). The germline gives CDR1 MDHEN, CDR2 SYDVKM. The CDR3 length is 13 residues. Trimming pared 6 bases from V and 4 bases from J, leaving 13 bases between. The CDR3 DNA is TGTGCCAGCAGGGGAGGGGGCTCGTACGAGCAGTACTTC. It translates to CASRGGGSYEQYF.

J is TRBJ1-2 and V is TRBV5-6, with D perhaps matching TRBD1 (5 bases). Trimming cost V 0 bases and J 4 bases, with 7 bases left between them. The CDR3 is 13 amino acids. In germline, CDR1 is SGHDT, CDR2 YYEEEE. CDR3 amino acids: CASSLGQSYGYTF. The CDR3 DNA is TGTGCCAGCAGCTTGGGACAGTCCTATGGCTACACCTTC.

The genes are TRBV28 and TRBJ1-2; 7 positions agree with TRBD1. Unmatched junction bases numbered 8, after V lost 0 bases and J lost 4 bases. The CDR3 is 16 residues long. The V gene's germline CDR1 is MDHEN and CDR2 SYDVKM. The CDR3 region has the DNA TGTGCCAGCAGTTTATGGGCGACAGGGCAGGGCTATGGCTACACCTTC. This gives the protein CASSLWATGQGYGYTF.

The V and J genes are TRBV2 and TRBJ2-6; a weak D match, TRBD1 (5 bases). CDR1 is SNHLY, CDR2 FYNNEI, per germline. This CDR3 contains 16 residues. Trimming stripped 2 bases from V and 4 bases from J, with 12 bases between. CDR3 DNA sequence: TGTGCCAGCAGTGAAAGGTCAGGGTTCGGGGCCAACGTCCTGACTTTC. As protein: CASSERSGFGANVLTF. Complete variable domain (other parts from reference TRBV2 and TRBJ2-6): EPEVTQTPSHQVTQMGQEVILRCVPISNHLYFYWYRQILGQKVEFLVSFYNNEISEKSEIFDDQFSVERPDGSNFTLKIRSTKLEDSAMYFCASSERSGFGANVLTFGAGSRLTVL.

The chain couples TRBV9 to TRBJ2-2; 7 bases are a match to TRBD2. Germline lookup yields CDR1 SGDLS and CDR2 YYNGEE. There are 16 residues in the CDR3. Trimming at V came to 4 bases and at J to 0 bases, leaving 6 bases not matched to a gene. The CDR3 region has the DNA TGTGCCAGCAGCCCCGCGGGAGCCTCGAACACCGGGGAGCTGTTTTTT. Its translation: CASSPAGASNTGELFF.

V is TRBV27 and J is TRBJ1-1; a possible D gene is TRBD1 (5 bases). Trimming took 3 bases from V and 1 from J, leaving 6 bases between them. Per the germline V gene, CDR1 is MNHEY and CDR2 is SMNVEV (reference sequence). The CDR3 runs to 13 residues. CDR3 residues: CASSLTENTEAFF. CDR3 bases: TGTGCCAGCAGTTTGACAGAGAACACTGAAGCTTTCTTT.

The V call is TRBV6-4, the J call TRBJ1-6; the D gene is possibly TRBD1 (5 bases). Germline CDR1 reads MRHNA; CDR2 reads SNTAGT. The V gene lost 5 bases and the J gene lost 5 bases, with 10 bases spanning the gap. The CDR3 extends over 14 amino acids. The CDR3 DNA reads TGTGCCAGCAGTTCCGAGACAGATAATTCACCCCTCCACTTT. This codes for CASSSETDNSPLHF.

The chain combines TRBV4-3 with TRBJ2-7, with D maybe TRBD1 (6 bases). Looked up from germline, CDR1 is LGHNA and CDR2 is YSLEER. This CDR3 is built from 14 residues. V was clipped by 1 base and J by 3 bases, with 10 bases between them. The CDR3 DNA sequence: TGCGCCAGCAGCCAAGGGCCAGGGGTCTACGAGCAGTACTTC. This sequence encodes CASSQGPGVYEQYF.